The 15 T cell receptor beta chains reported below all come from one sample, sequenced in a study of CD8 T cells in ankylosing spondylitis. TCRdb redid the calling of the 5' RACE reads with MiXCR, one entry per CDR3 protein. The sample contains 250,000 to 300,000 distinct CDR3 sequences, around 18% of which appear only once. The material sequenced was blood, either unsorted or a sorted T cell fraction (not recorded which). These receptors all come from a male donor with ankylosing spondylitis or in good health (not recorded which).

This rearrangement joins TRBV20-1 to TRBJ1-3, with D unclear. Germline V CDR1 and CDR2: DFQATT, SNEGSKA (reference sequence). This CDR3 has 14 residues. The V end was cut by 5 bases, the J end by 0 bases, with 11 bases between. The CDR3 DNA sequence: TGCAGTGCTCGACCAAACCGCTCTGGAAACACCATATATTTT. Protein product: CSARPNRSGNTIYF.

This clonotype came up once. The chain joins TRBV3-1 to TRBJ2-5; 9 bases fit TRBD1. Trimming at V came to 4 bases and at J to 5 bases, leaving 2 bases not matched to a gene. Germline V gene data show CDR1 as LGHDT and CDR2 as YNNKEL (reference sequence). The CDR3 covers 13 residues. CDR3 coding DNA: TGTGCCAGCAGCCGTGGGACAGGGGAGACCCAGTACTTC. The encoded protein is CASSRGTGETQYF.

The J gene is TRBJ2-3, the V gene TRBV20-1, with 13 positions matching TRBD2. V was pared by 1 base and J by 2 bases, with 3 bases of the junction left unmatched. The CDR3 runs 16 residues. Per germline, CDR1 DFQATT and CDR2 SNEGSKA (reference sequence). CDR3: CSARAGTSGVTDTQYF. As DNA, the CDR3 is TGCAGTGCTAGAGCCGGGACTAGCGGGGTCACAGATACGCAGTATTTT.

V is TRBV6-1 and J is TRBJ1-5; 9 positions match TRBD1. The CDR3 is 15 residues long. V gave up 6 bases and J gave up 1 base; unmatched junction bases: 4. Germline V gene lookup returns CDR1 MNHNS and CDR2 SASEGT. The CDR3 spells CASRTGQGSNQPQHF. In nucleotides, the CDR3 is TGTGCCAGCAGGACAGGACAGGGGAGCAATCAGCCCCAGCATTTT.

The J gene is TRBJ2-1, the V gene TRBV12-3 or TRBV12-4; D is possibly TRBD2 (7 bases). Trimming removed 8 bases at V and 12 bases at J, with 17 bases between. The CDR3 is made up of 12 amino acids. In DNA, the CDR3 is TGTGCCAGCCTAGACACAGGGAGGGCGCAGTTCTTC. It yields the protein CASLDTGRAQFF.

This clonotype was found a few times. The V and J genes are TRBV12-3 or TRBV12-4 and TRBJ1-3; no clear D. The V gene lost 5 bases and the J gene lost 0 bases, with 2 bases spanning the gap. This CDR3 comprises 12 residues. CDR3: CASSHSGNTIYF. CDR3 in DNA: TGTGCCAGCAGTCACTCTGGAAACACCATATATTTT.

This clonotype has just a few counts. The chain links TRBV25-1 to TRBJ2-1, with D perhaps matching TRBD2 (5 bases). The CDR3 is 14 residues long. Germline V gives CDR1 MGHDK, CDR2 SYGVNS. Trimming shortened V by 5 bases and J by 5 bases, and 13 bases separated the two germline ends. CDR3 in amino acids: CASSFGSAHNEQFF. The CDR3 DNA reads TGTGCCAGCAGTTTTGGGAGTGCCCACAATGAGCAGTTCTTC.

The CDR3 sequence: CSAHPGGNQPQHF. The CDR3, as DNA: TGCAGTGCGCACCCAGGGGGAAATCAGCCCCAGCATTTT. The chain combines TRBV20-1 with TRBJ1-5, with 7 bases that match TRBD1. This CDR3 is 13 amino acids long. Per germline, CDR1 DFQATT and CDR2 SNEGSKA (reference sequence). V shed 6 bases, J shed 4 bases, and the junction held 6 bases outside the gene matches.

This chain connects TRBV5-1 to TRBJ2-1, with 9 bases lining up with TRBD2. There are 17 residues in the CDR3. The germline CDR1 and CDR2 sequences are SGHRS and YFSETQ. The V segment lost 2 bases and the J segment 3 bases; nucleotides outside the gene matches: 9. The CDR3 reads CASSLSEVAGVYNEQFF. CDR3 in DNA: TGCGCCAGCAGCTTATCCGAAGTAGCGGGGGTCTACAATGAGCAGTTCTTC. The entire variable domain, with the rest obtained from reference TRBV5-1 and TRBJ2-1, is as follows: KAGVTQTPRYLIKTRGQQVTLSCSPISGHRSVSWYQQTPGQGLQFLFEYFSETQRNKGNFPGRFSGRQFSNSRSEMNVSTLELGDSALYLCASSLSEVAGVYNEQFFGPGTRLTVL.

This clonotype was recorded a few times. CDR3 protein: CASSTGQGAGQPQHF. CDR3 coding DNA: TGTGCCAGCAGCACGGGACAGGGGGCAGGGCAGCCCCAGCATTTT. The chain employs TRBV12-3 or TRBV12-4 and TRBJ1-5, with 12 positions matching TRBD1. There are 15 residues in the CDR3. J gave up 7 bases and V 6 bases, and 7 bases lay outside the gene matches.

The rearrangement links TRBV20-1 to TRBJ2-5; D gene uncertain. The CDR3 sequence is 12 residues long. Deletions cut 3 bases from V and 5 bases from J, with 10 bases between. Per the germline V gene, CDR1 is DFQATT and CDR2 is SNEGSKA (reference sequence). For the CDR3, the DNA is TGCAGTGCTAGCTCCGGTCCGGAGACCCAGTACTTC. Encoded protein: CSASSGPETQYF.

This clonotype was counted between two and nine times. J is TRBJ2-1 and V is TRBV27; TRBD1 might be the D (5 bases). V shed 5 bases and J shed 7 bases, with 12 bases lying between them. Germline V gene sequence: CDR1 MNHEY, CDR2 SMNVEV (reference sequence). This CDR3 is 13 amino acids long. CDR3 amino acids: CASSRRVGNEQFF. As DNA, the CDR3 is TGTGCCAGCAGTCGCAGGGTCGGGAATGAGCAGTTCTTC.

V gene TRBV5-1 combines with J gene TRBJ1-1; D remains ambiguous. CDR1 SGHRS and CDR2 YFSETQ come from the germline V gene. The CDR3 is 15 amino acids. Trimming removed 4 bases at V and 0 bases at J, with 13 bases between. The CDR3 sequence is CASSKLRAVNTEAFF. CDR3 nucleotide sequence: TGCGCCAGCAGCAAGCTTCGGGCCGTGAACACTGAAGCTTTCTTT.

This clonotype was seen more than once but under ten times. The rearrangement joins TRBV5-8 to TRBJ1-1, with D possibly TRBD1 on 5 matching bases. V was cut by 4 bases and J by 1 base, with 14 bases left in between. Germline CDR1 is SGHTS and CDR2 is YDEGEE. The CDR3 has 15 amino acids. CDR3 sequence reads: CASSKGRSGNTEAFF. The CDR3 nucleotides are TGTGCCAGCAGCAAGGGACGATCGGGGAACACTGAAGCTTTCTTT.

The chain joins TRBV3-1 to TRBJ2-7; TRBD2 might be the D (6 bases). Between the trimmed V and J ends, which lost 2 bases and 7 bases, there was a span of 12 bases. CDR3 size: 13 residues. CDR1 is LGHDT, CDR2 YNNKEL, per germline (reference sequence). CDR3 sequence (DNA): TGTGCCAGCAGCCAACACGGAGGGGTTGAGCAGTACGTC. Protein sequence: CASSQHGGVEQYV.